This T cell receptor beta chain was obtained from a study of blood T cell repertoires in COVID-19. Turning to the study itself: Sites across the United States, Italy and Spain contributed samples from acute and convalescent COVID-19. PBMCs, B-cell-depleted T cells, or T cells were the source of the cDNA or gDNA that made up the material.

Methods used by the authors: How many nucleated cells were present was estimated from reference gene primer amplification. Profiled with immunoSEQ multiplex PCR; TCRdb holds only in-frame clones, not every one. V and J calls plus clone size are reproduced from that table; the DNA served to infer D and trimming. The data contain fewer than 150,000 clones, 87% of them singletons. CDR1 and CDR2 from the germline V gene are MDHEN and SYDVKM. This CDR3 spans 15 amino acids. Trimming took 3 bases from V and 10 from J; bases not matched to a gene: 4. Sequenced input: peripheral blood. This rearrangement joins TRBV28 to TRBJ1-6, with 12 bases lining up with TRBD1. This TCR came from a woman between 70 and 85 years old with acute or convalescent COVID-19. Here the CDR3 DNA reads TGTGCCAGCAGTTTGGGACAGGGGGCTGTATCACCCCTCCACTTT. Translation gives CASSLGQGAVSPLHF.